One and the same sample provided the 27 T cell receptor beta chains below, sequenced in a study of blood T cell repertoires in COVID-19. This table comes from immunoSEQ multiplex PCR, and its TCRdb copy is limited to in-frame clones, with some not included. This table has around 310,000 clones, around 89% appearing once. Sequencing was done on a sample of peripheral blood. The receptor source for this set is a woman aged 40 to 50 with COVID-19, enrolled during active disease.

This chain connects TRBV6-5 to TRBJ1-2; D not certain. This CDR3 contains 12 residues. Germline V CDR1 and CDR2: MNHEY, SVGAGI. Trimming took off 6 bases at V and 4 bases at J, with 9 bases between the two ends. CDR3 protein: CASSPRAYGYTF. The CDR3 DNA sequence: TGTGCCAGCAGCCCGAGAGCCTATGGCTACACCTTC.

The V and J genes are TRBV5-1 and TRBJ2-2; no firm D call. Deletions cut 4 bases from V and 0 bases from J, with 16 bases between. Per the germline V gene, CDR1 is SGHRS and CDR2 is YFSETQ. This CDR3 is built from 17 residues. CDR3 protein: CASSPPRMGSNTGELFF. The CDR3 DNA sequence: TGCGCCAGCAGCCCCCCCCGGATGGGCTCGAACACCGGGGAGCTGTTTTTT.

The chain links TRBV5-1 to TRBJ1-1; weak D call: TRBD1 (5 bases). The CDR3 loop spans 14 amino acids. Germline lookup yields CDR1 SGHRS and CDR2 YFSETQ. V was pared by 0 bases and J by 1 base, with 7 bases between. The CDR3 sequence: CASSLEGANTEAFF. The CDR3 DNA is TGCGCCAGCAGCTTGGAAGGGGCGAACACTGAAGCTTTCTTT.

The rearrangement uses TRBV7-3 and TRBJ1-1; possible D gene TRBD1, 5 bases. V lost 3 bases and J lost 3, with 11 bases in between. Germline V gene sequence: CDR1 SGHTA, CDR2 FQGTGA. The CDR3 loop spans 14 amino acids. The CDR3 spells CASSFGGSDTEAFF. As DNA, the CDR3 is TGTGCCAGCAGCTTCGGGGGGTCCGACACTGAAGCTTTCTTT.

The chain is built from TRBV27 and TRBJ2-1, with 7 nucleotides matching TRBD1. CDR3 length: 12 amino acids. The V and J ends lost 6 bases and 4 bases, in that order; junction bases with no gene match: 0. In germline, CDR1 is MNHEY, CDR2 SMNVEV (reference sequence). As DNA, the CDR3 is TGTGCCAGCAGGGGACAGTACAATGAGCAGTTCTTC. Residues: CASRGQYNEQFF.

The chain uses TRBV4-1 and TRBJ1-4, with 7 bases aligning to TRBD1. V trimming: 3 bases; J trimming: 7 bases; junction bases outside the gene matches: 5. CDR3 length: 14 residues. Germline V gene sequence: CDR1 MGHRA, CDR2 YSYEKL. The CDR3 loop reads CASSQRGLGEKLFF. The CDR3 region has the DNA TGCGCCAGCAGCCAGAGGGGGCTAGGTGAAAAACTGTTTTTT.

In DNA form, the CDR3 reads TGTGCCAGCAGCCAAGATTTACGTCAGGGGGCAGATACGCAGTATTTT. It specifies CASSQDLRQGADTQYF. The chain recombines TRBV3-1 (or the pseudogene TRBV3-2) with TRBJ2-3; 7 positions match TRBD1. Germline CDR1 is LGHDT and CDR2 is YNNKEL (reference sequence). The ends lost 0 bases at V and 4 bases at J; junction bases unmatched: 7. This CDR3 contains 16 residues.

The V and J genes are TRBV5-1 and TRBJ2-1, with TRBD1 identical over 7 bases. The CDR3 length is 16 residues. J gave up 8 bases and V 3 bases, and 14 bases lay outside the gene matches. Germline-derived CDR1 and CDR2 are SGHRS and YFSETQ. The CDR3 loop reads CASSSGTAHRTYEQFF. CDR3 coding DNA: TGCGCCAGCAGCTCCGGGACAGCCCACCGTACATATGAGCAGTTCTTC.

This chain uses TRBV12-1 with TRBJ2-7; TRBD2 is the table's D call, not checked against the DNA. TRBV12-1 is noted as a pseudogene. The CDR3 runs to 13 residues. CDR3 sequence (DNA): TGTGCCCGATTCGGACCGGAGGCCTACGAGCAGTACTTC. Residues: CARFGPEAYEQYF.

This chain uses TRBV2 with TRBJ1-2; tentative D call: TRBD1 (6 bases). The CDR3 covers 13 residues. Germline CDR1 reads SNHLY; CDR2 reads FYNNEI. V lost 8 bases and J 7 bases, leaving 17 bases between the germline ends. CDR3 sequence: CASATGSAGGYTF. For the CDR3, the DNA is TGTGCCAGCGCTACAGGGAGCGCTGGTGGCTACACCTTC.

This chain connects TRBV7-2 to TRBJ1-4, with D maybe TRBD1 (6 bases). Germline V CDR1 and CDR2: SGHTA, FQGNSA. The CDR3 has 18 residues. Trimming stripped 0 bases from V and 6 bases from J, with 20 bases between. This CDR3 reads CASSLAQAGRGGDEKLFF. The CDR3 DNA sequence: TGTGCCAGCAGCTTAGCGCAGGCAGGGAGGGGGGGAGATGAAAAACTGTTTTTT. Supplemented by reference TRBV7-2 and TRBJ1-4, the full variable domain reads GAGVSQSPSNKVTEKGKDVELRCDPISGHTALYWYRQSLGQGLEFLIYFQGNSAPDKSGLPSDRFSAERTGGSVSTLTIQRTQQEDSAVYLCASSLAQAGRGGDEKLFFGSGTQLSVL.

The gene calls are TRBV5-6 and TRBJ1-5; 8 bases agree with TRBD1. Germline CDR1 reads SGHDT; CDR2 reads YYEEEE. With 0 bases clipped from V and 1 base from J, the junction kept 6 bases outside the gene matches. The CDR3 has 17 amino acids. This CDR3 reads CASSLATGGNSNQPQHF. The CDR3 nucleotides read TGTGCCAGCAGCTTGGCAACAGGGGGAAACAGCAATCAGCCCCAGCATTTT.

This clone appeared a single time. The genes are TRBV7-2 and TRBJ2-2; D not certain. In germline, CDR1 is SGHTA, CDR2 FQGNSA. Trimming cost V 0 bases and J 0 bases, with 11 bases left between them. The CDR3 covers 17 residues. The CDR3: CASSLAWRLANTGELFF. The CDR3 nucleotides are TGTGCCAGCAGCTTAGCTTGGCGGCTCGCGAACACCGGGGAGCTGTTTTTT.

The genes are TRBV27 and TRBJ1-6; TRBD1 agrees at 8 bases. CDR1 is MNHEY, CDR2 SMNVEV, per germline (reference sequence). J gave up 8 bases and V 6 bases, and 9 bases lay outside the gene matches. The CDR3 runs 15 residues. The CDR3 region is CASSTDRANYSPLHF. The CDR3 nucleotides read TGTGCCAGCAGCACGGACAGGGCTAATTATTCACCCCTCCACTTT.

The gene calls are TRBV30 and TRBJ1-1, with unresolved D. The germline V and J ends were trimmed by 3 bases and 2 bases, with 10 bases remaining between them. The V gene's germline CDR1 is GTSNPN and CDR2 SVGIG (reference sequence). The CDR3 covers 13 residues. CDR3 residues: CAWRWQLNTEAFF. The CDR3 DNA reads TGTGCCTGGAGATGGCAGTTAAACACTGAAGCTTTCTTT.

This clone was recorded only once. This chain links TRBV5-1 with TRBJ2-7; 7 bases match TRBD1. V dropped 4 bases and J dropped 3; count of bases not matched to a gene: 10. CDR3 length equals 15 residues. Germline-derived CDR1 and CDR2 are SGHRS and YFSETQ. Here the CDR3 DNA reads TGCGCCAGCAGCCTTGGACAGGTTAATTTCTACGAGCAGTACTTC. The encoded protein is CASSLGQVNFYEQYF. Full variable domain (rest looked up from reference TRBV5-1 and TRBJ2-7): KAGVTQTPRYLIKTRGQQVTLSCSPISGHRSVSWYQQTPGQGLQFLFEYFSETQRNKGNFPGRFSGRQFSNSRSEMNVSTLELGDSALYLCASSLGQVNFYEQYFGPGTRLTVT.

Points on this clone: Other DNA sequences in the same sample also yield this CDR3. V and J are TRBV9 and TRBJ2-7; the D gene is possibly TRBD2 (6 bases). The germline CDR1 and CDR2 sequences are SGDLS and YYNGEE. Trimming removed 0 bases from V and 7 bases from J, with 17 bases in between. This CDR3 contains 15 residues. CDR3 protein: CASSVEGGTGYEQYF. CDR3 nucleotides: TGTGCCAGCAGCGTAGAGGGCGGGACGGGGTATGAGCAGTACTTC.

The rearrangement uses TRBV19 and TRBJ1-1; no clear D gene. The germline V and J ends were trimmed by 3 bases and 11 bases, with 13 bases remaining between them. The V gene's germline CDR1 is LNHDA and CDR2 SQIVND (reference sequence). The CDR3 runs to 12 residues. CDR3 in amino acids: CASSIEGREAFF. CDR3 in DNA: TGTGCCAGTAGTATCGAAGGGAGGGAGGCTTTCTTT.

Concerning this clone: Different DNA sequences within this sample yield the same CDR3. V and J are TRBV5-1 and TRBJ2-7, with a tentative D call TRBD2 (7 bases). This CDR3 has 16 residues. V gave up 4 bases and J gave up 3 bases, with 20 bases separating them. The germline V gene has CDR1 SGHRS and CDR2 YFSETQ. CDR3 residues: CASSPRGGAALYEQYF. The CDR3 bases are TGCGCCAGCAGCCCGAGGGGGGGGGCGGCTCTCTACGAGCAGTACTTC.

Worth noting for this clone: The same CDR3 is also encoded by other DNA sequences in this sample. The chain has TRBV7-9 and TRBJ1-2; 11 positions agree with TRBD1. Germline trimming cut 4 bases from V and 6 bases from J; bases unmatched to any gene: 7. The CDR3 covers 15 residues. Per the germline V gene, CDR1 is SEHNR and CDR2 is FQNEAQ (reference sequence). In nucleotides, the CDR3 is TGTGCCAGCAGCTCCGGACAGGGGGCTTGGAATGGCTACACCTTC. It is translated as CASSSGQGAWNGYTF.

The chain employs TRBV12-5 and TRBJ1-2, with a tentative D call TRBD1 (6 bases). The CDR3 is made up of 13 amino acids. Trimming left V 1 base short and J 4 bases short, with 7 bases between. Looked up from germline, CDR1 is LGHNT and CDR2 is FRNRAP. CDR3 coding DNA: TGTGCTAGTGGTTTGGGACAGGTCTATGGCTACACCTTC. It is translated as CASGLGQVYGYTF.

This sequence joins TRBV27 and TRBJ2-2; tentative D call: TRBD2 (5 bases). The CDR3 has 15 amino acids. Trimming shortened V by 4 bases and J by 3 bases, and 12 bases separated the two germline ends. CDR1 and CDR2 from the germline V gene are MNHEY and SMNVEV (reference sequence). CDR3: CASSSLPGYTGELFF. In DNA, the CDR3 is TGTGCCAGCAGTTCTCTCCCGGGGTACACCGGGGAGCTGTTTTTT.

V is TRBV27 and J is TRBJ1-5, with TRBD1 matching over 9 bases. Germline values: CDR1 MNHEY, CDR2 SMNVEV (reference sequence). Trimming removed 6 bases from V and 4 bases from J; junction bases left unmatched: 4. This CDR3 has 14 amino acids. CDR3 sequence: CASSLGTGNQPQHF. The DNA of the CDR3 is TGTGCCAGCAGCCTAGGGACAGGGAATCAGCCCCAGCATTTT.

This clone was seen only once. The V call is TRBV11-2, the J call TRBJ2-1; 7 nucleotides align to TRBD2. V shed 4 bases, J shed 6 bases, and the junction held 6 bases outside the gene matches. CDR3 length equals 14 residues. CDR1 and CDR2 (germline): SGHAT, FQNNGV. As DNA, the CDR3 is TGTGCCAGCAGCTCGCAGACTAGCTTCAATGAGCAGTTCTTC. Its translation is CASSSQTSFNEQFF.

The sample holds a few counts of this clone. The CDR3, as DNA: TGCAGCCCCGGAGGGACAGGGGCCCTGATTGGCTACACCTTC. Its protein product is CSPGGTGALIGYTF. The chain combines TRBV29-1 with TRBJ1-2; 10 positions match TRBD1. From germline, CDR1 is SQVTM and CDR2 ANQGSEA. The CDR3 consists of 14 residues. V lost 8 bases, J lost 7 bases, and 13 bases stayed unmatched.

The chain has TRBV27 and TRBJ1-1; D is perhaps TRBD1 (6 bases). The CDR3 has 14 residues. Germline V gene sequence: CDR1 MNHEY, CDR2 SMNVEV (reference sequence). V dropped 5 bases and J dropped 2 bases, with 12 bases sitting between them. CDR3 in amino acids: CASSQTGLNTEAFF. As DNA, the CDR3 is TGTGCCAGCAGTCAGACAGGACTTAACACTGAAGCTTTCTTT.

V gene TRBV5-1 combines with J gene TRBJ1-3; tentatively, D is TRBD1 (6 bases). Trimming took off 4 bases at V and 4 bases at J, with 18 bases between the two ends. From germline, CDR1 is SGHRS and CDR2 YFSETQ. This CDR3 spans 16 amino acids. CDR3 in DNA: TGCGCCAGCAGCCAAACAGGGCCACTGACGGGAAACACCATATATTTT. As protein: CASSQTGPLTGNTIYF.